This T cell receptor (beta chain) comes out of a study of T cell changes during pregnancy in multiple sclerosis. V trimming: 6 bases; J trimming: 3 bases; junction bases outside the gene matches: 6. The CDR3 has 15 residues. Germline-derived CDR1 and CDR2 are ENHRY and SYGVKD. Assay used: immunoSEQ multiplex PCR; TCRdb lists only in-frame clones, some missing. The repertoire has 12,000 or so clones, roughly 82% of them found once; the top ten carry over 9%. This receptor was identified in a female donor in good health, enrolled as a control in a pregnancy study. This sequence joins TRBV10-3 and TRBJ1-5; 9 nucleotides align to TRBD1. Specimen: CD8+ T cells from peripheral blood mononuclear cells, collected after pregnancy. The CDR3 DNA is TGTGCCATCAGGAAGGGACAGGGAGACAATCAGCCCCAGCATTTT. This codes for CAIRKGQGDNQPQHF.